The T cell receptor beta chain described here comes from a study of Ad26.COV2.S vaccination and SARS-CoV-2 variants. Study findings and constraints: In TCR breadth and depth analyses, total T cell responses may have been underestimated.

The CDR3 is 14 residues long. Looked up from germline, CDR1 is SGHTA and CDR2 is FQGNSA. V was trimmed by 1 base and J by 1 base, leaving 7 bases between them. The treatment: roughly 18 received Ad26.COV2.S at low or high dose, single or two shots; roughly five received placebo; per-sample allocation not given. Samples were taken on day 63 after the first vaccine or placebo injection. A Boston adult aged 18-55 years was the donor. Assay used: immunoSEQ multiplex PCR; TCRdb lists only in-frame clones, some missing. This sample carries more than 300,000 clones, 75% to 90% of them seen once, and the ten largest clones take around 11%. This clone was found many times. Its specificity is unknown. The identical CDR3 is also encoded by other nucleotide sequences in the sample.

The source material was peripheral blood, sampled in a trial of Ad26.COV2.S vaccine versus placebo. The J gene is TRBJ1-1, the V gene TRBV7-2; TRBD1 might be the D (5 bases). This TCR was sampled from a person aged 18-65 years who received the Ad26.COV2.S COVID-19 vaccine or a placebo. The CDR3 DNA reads TGTGCCAGCAGCTTAGGCAGGGAGAACACTGAAGCTTTCTTT. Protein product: CASSLGRENTEAFF.